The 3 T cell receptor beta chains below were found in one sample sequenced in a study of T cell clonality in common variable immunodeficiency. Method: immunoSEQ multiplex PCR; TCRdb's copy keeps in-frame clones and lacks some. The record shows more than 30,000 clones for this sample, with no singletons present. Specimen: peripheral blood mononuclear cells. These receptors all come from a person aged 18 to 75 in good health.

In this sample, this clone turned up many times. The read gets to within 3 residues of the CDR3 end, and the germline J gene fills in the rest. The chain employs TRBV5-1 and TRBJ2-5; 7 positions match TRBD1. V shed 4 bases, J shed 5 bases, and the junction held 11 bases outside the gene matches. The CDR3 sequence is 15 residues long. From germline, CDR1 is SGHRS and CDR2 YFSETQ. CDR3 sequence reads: CASSRGRGRDETQYF. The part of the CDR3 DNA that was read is TGCGCCAGCAGCCGGGGAAGGGGGCGCGATGAGACC.

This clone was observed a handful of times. The covered CDR3 bases are TGCAGTGCTATTCCACTAGCGGGAAGCTCCTACAATGAG. Its protein is CSAIPLAGSSYNE. The whole CDR3 region reads CSAIPLAGSSYNEQFF. The V and J genes are TRBV20-1 and TRBJ2-1, with 10 bases fitting TRBD2. The read ends 3 residues shy of where the CDR3 ends; the end is completed using the germline J gene. The CDR3 loop spans 16 amino acids. Germline V gene data show CDR1 as DFQATT and CDR2 as SNEGSKA (reference sequence). Trimming removed 4 bases from V and 0 bases from J; junction bases left unmatched: 6.

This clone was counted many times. CDR3 DNA (partial): TGTGCCAGCAGCTTTAGCGGGAGTTATGGTGAG. Protein product: CASSFSGSYGE. The entire CDR3 reads CASSFSGSYGEQFF. The rearrangement links TRBV11-2 to TRBJ2-1; TRBD2 matches 9 bases. The CDR3 end lies 3 residues beyond the end of the read and is filled in from the germline J gene. The length of the CDR3 is 14 residues. Germline V gene sequence: CDR1 SGHAT, CDR2 FQNNGV. The J segment lost 9 bases and the V segment lost 3 bases, leaving 6 bases of the junction unmatched.